This TCR beta chain was identified during a study of T cells in Graves' hyperthyroidism and ophthalmopathy. In germline, CDR1 is MNHEY, CDR2 SVGEGT. V lost 5 bases to trimming and J lost 5 bases; unmatched junction nucleotides: 11. This CDR3 region has 15 residues. RNA transcripts served as the template for amplifying TCR beta CDR3 regions. The TCR CDR3 was amplified in a first-round RT-PCR using the HTBI primer set. TCRdb re-called the multiplex PCR reads with MiXCR, one entry per CDR3 protein. The sample shows approximately 300,000 distinct CDR3 sequences, about 18% of them seen only once. This clonotype showed up just a few times.

This TCR derives from a woman aged 55-70 years with Graves' ophthalmopathy. The sequenced sample consisted of blood. V is TRBV6-2 or TRBV6-3 and J is TRBJ2-7; 8 bases agree with TRBD1. This CDR3 is CASSHHRGYDDEQYF. The CDR3 nucleotides are TGTGCCAGCAGTCACCACAGGGGGTATGACGACGAGCAGTACTTC.